This T cell receptor (beta chain) originates from a study of control samples from healthy donors and cancer patients (dated by TCRdb to between 2020 and 2021). The trim is 2 bases for V and 5 bases for J, with a gap of 18 bases between the germline ends. Reading the germline V gene (reference sequence) gives CDR1 MNHNY and CDR2 SVGAGI. There are 16 amino acids in the CDR3, from cysteine to phenylalanine inclusive. The DNA shown is the 48-base CDR3, in frame from base 1. Preparation of the library involved the immunoSEQ multiplex PCR assay. Sourced from immuneACCESS, this table was stored by TCRdb with only in-frame sequences that have V and J called. A share of the clones is absent; for the studies checked, an unresolved V gene accounts for under half, and the remainder has no known explanation. The sample contains about 22,000 clones, 83% of them found a single time. The ten top clones hold 27% of the sample.

On this clone itself: The antigen this receptor binds is unknown. One base away there is no much larger clone; base qualities are not given.

This clonotype originated in a man in his sixties with head and neck cancer. The V and J genes are TRBV6-6 and TRBJ2-5; the D gene is perhaps TRBD1, on 6 matching bases. The specimen sequenced was PBMCs. In nucleotide form, the sequence is TGTGCCAGCAGTTACGGAACGGACAGAGGTTATGAGACCCAGTACTTC. The encoded protein is CASSYGTDRGYETQYF.